This T cell receptor beta chain was captured by sequencing in a study of PD-1 blockade in mismatch repair-deficient tumors. In its sample, this clone was seen a few times. Libraries were prepared by immunoSEQ multiplex PCR; TCRdb keeps only in-frame clonotypes and omits some of them. The sample holds roughly 120,000 clones, roughly 90% seen once. This CDR3 spans 12 amino acids. The V gene end was trimmed by 4 bases and the J gene end by 6 bases; junction bases not matched to a gene: 2. Germline CDR1 and CDR2: SNHLY and FYNNEI. The source material was peripheral blood, sampled just under 74 weeks after starting pembrolizumab. This clonotype was sampled from an adult with mismatch repair-deficient cancer. The chain recombines TRBV2 with TRBJ1-2, with 7 bases matching TRBD1. The CDR3 DNA follows: TGTGCCAGCAGTGCAACAGGGGATGGCTACACCTTC. This gives the protein CASSATGDGYTF.